One T cell receptor (beta chain) is described in this entry. The data were produced by immunoSEQ multiplex PCR, yet TCRdb's version contains in-frame clones alone and is incomplete. The sample holds roughly 70,000 clones, roughly 92% seen once. CDR1 is SGHTA, CDR2 FQGNSA, per germline. This CDR3 spans 15 amino acids. The V end lost 3 bases, the J end lost 6 bases, and 17 bases lay between the germline ends. This entry belongs to a study of technical replicates of blood from a handful of donors. The rearrangement links TRBV7-2 to TRBJ1-1, with D perhaps matching TRBD1 (5 bases). Material: T cells isolated from PBMCs. This clonotype was obtained from a human donor in good health. The CDR3 DNA is TGTGCCAGCAGCTTGCCCACTTCAGGGTGGGCTGAAGCTTTCTTT. It is translated as CASSLPTSGWAEAFF.